A selection of T cell receptor beta chains follows, all from one sample in a study of immune evolution from preneoplasia to lung adenocarcinoma. Sequenced by immunoSEQ multiplex PCR; TCRdb stores in-frame clones only, minus some. The table includes over 13,000 clones, approximately 80% detected once. Sequencing was carried out using FFPE minimally invasive lung adenocarcinoma tissue. Receptors were obtained from a person in their 70s with lung adenocarcinoma. Each CDR3 is given without its conserved first and last residue. Clone size, where shown, is once, few, many, or a class for clones that have expanded.

v_gene: TRBV6-1
j_gene: TRBJ1-1
abundance: .
CDR3aa: ASSVGGDREAF

v_gene: TRBV19
j_gene: TRBJ2-7
abundance: few
CDR3aa: ASRFGGEGYEQY

v_gene: TRBV5-1
j_gene: TRBJ1-1
abundance: .
CDR3aa: ASSLAGGQGTEAF

v_gene: TRBV6-1
j_gene: TRBJ1-5
abundance: .
CDR3aa: ASSEGTAWGNQPQH

v_gene: TRBV28
j_gene: TRBJ2-3
abundance: .
CDR3aa: ASKPGGGATDTQY

v_gene: TRBV9
j_gene: TRBJ2-7
abundance: few
CDR3aa: ASSSPGRGKY

v_gene: TRBV6-5
j_gene: TRBJ2-7
abundance: .
CDR3aa: AVRTSGPYEQY

v_gene: TRBV11-3
j_gene: TRBJ2-7
abundance: .
CDR3aa: ASRAGSRNEQY

v_gene: TRBV28
j_gene: TRBJ1-4
abundance: .
CDR3aa: ASTQEGEKLF

v_gene: TRBV7-9
j_gene: TRBJ1-5
abundance: .
CDR3aa: VSSLGADQPQH

v_gene: TRBV7-2
j_gene: TRBJ2-3
abundance: .
CDR3aa: ASSLRGSGFTDTQY

v_gene: TRBV6-6
j_gene: TRBJ2-5
abundance: .
CDR3aa: ASSLHGGAREETQY

v_gene: TRBV5-8
j_gene: TRBJ2-7
abundance: .
CDR3aa: ASSFSGSDEQY

v_gene: TRBV7-3
j_gene: TRBJ2-5
abundance: .
CDR3aa: ASSPSPSKETQY

v_gene: TRBV5-5
j_gene: TRBJ2-7
abundance: .
CDR3aa: ASSQSNYEQY

v_gene: TRBV11-3
j_gene: TRBJ1-1
abundance: .
CDR3aa: ASRSGGGAEAF

v_gene: TRBV18
j_gene: TRBJ1-5
abundance: .
CDR3aa: ASSPDSGVQPQH

v_gene: TRBV30
j_gene: TRBJ2-1
abundance: .
CDR3aa: AWSVRGGKLNEQF

v_gene: TRBV9
j_gene: TRBJ1-1
abundance: .
CDR3aa: ASSESFGTEAF

v_gene: TRBV19
j_gene: TRBJ1-1
abundance: once
CDR3aa: ASSARRDTEAF